The 25 T cell receptor beta chains below come from one sample, sequenced in a study of shared clonotypes between healthy human individuals. Measured with immunoSEQ multiplex PCR; TCRdb has only the in-frame clones, and not every one. The sample has hundreds of thousands of clones; about 96% are singletons. Sequences were obtained from naive CD4+ T cells sorted from blood. The subset denotes: CD45RA+ positively selected. These receptors all come from a woman in her twenties or thirties in good health.

This clone appeared once. This chain connects TRBV18 to TRBJ2-7, with unresolved D. Germline V gene sequence: CDR1 KGHSH, CDR2 LQKENI. The CDR3 extends over 13 amino acids. Trimming took 5 bases from V and 4 from J, leaving 12 bases between them. The CDR3 region is CASSSTSYYEQYF. DNA for the CDR3: TGTGCCAGCTCATCGACCAGTTATTACGAGCAGTACTTC.

This chain's CDR3 is CASSIIAGSSYEQYF. In DNA, the CDR3 is TGTGCCAGCAGTATCATAGCGGGGAGCTCCTACGAGCAGTACTTC. The chain has TRBV27 and TRBJ2-7, with TRBD2 matching over 8 bases. Germline CDR1 reads MNHEY; CDR2 reads SMNVEV (reference sequence). The ends lost 5 bases at V and 0 bases at J; junction bases unmatched: 6. The CDR3 sequence is 15 residues long.

This chain links TRBV27 with TRBJ1-4; the match to TRBD1 covers 8 bases. The V gene's germline CDR1 is MNHEY and CDR2 SMNVEV (reference sequence). The CDR3 extends over 16 amino acids. V was pared by 5 bases and J by 3 bases, with 8 bases of the junction left unmatched. The CDR3 is CASSPYAGGPNEKLFF. CDR3 nucleotide sequence: TGTGCCAGCAGTCCCTATGCAGGGGGCCCTAATGAAAAACTGTTTTTT.

The V call is TRBV27, the J call TRBJ2-1; TRBD2 matches at 11 bases. The CDR3 is 16 residues long. Per the germline V gene, CDR1 is MNHEY and CDR2 is SMNVEV (reference sequence). The ends lost 5 bases at V and 12 bases at J; junction bases unmatched: 15. The DNA for the CDR3 is TGTGCCAGCAGTCGCCGGACAGGGACTAGCGGAGTTATGCAGTTCTTC. Its translation: CASSRRTGTSGVMQFF.

The chain carries TRBV18 and TRBJ2-1, with D uncertain. This CDR3 region has 17 residues. The V gene lost 6 bases and the J gene lost 0 bases, with 18 bases spanning the gap. Germline assignment: CDR1 KGHSH and CDR2 LQKENI. The CDR3 region has the DNA TGTGCCAGCTCTTCTATTGACTCGCCGAGCTCCTACAATGAGCAGTTCTTC. Translated, it gives CASSSIDSPSSYNEQFF.

The CDR3 coding sequence is TGTGCCAGCAGAGTGAACGGGTGGGACTATGGCTACACCTTC. Its translation: CASRVNGWDYGYTF. This sequence joins TRBV2 and TRBJ1-2; D ambiguous. Germline CDR1 and CDR2: SNHLY and FYNNEI. CDR3 length: 14 amino acids. V was cut by 6 bases and J by 3 bases, with 14 bases left in between.

The V and J genes are TRBV11-3 and TRBJ1-4; D is possibly TRBD1 (5 bases). V lost 5 bases and J lost 9, with 16 bases in between. From germline, CDR1 is SGHNT and CDR2 YENEEA. The CDR3 length is 14 residues. CDR3 in DNA: TGTGCCAGCAGCCCCGGAGGGGCAGGGCAAAAACTGTTTTTT. Protein product: CASSPGGAGQKLFF.

The rearrangement uses TRBV11-3 and TRBJ1-1; perhaps TRBD1 as D (6 bases). Germline CDR1 is SGHNT and CDR2 is YENEEA. V was clipped by 3 bases and J by 2 bases, with 10 bases between them. This CDR3 has 14 amino acids. The CDR3 coding sequence is TGTGCCAGCAGCTTCTCAGGGGACAACACTGAAGCTTTCTTT. As protein: CASSFSGDNTEAFF.

Comment on this clone: Other DNA sequences in the sample encode the same CDR3. The V call is TRBV6-5, the J call TRBJ1-1; perhaps TRBD1 as D (6 bases). Trimming stripped 6 bases from V and 2 bases from J, with 7 bases between. The CDR3 runs 12 residues. Looked up from germline, CDR1 is MNHEY and CDR2 is SVGAGI. For the CDR3, the DNA is TGTGCCAGCAGCAGGGGTAACACTGAAGCTTTCTTT. This translates into CASSRGNTEAFF.

The J gene is TRBJ2-1, the V gene TRBV9; 9 bases are a match to TRBD2. Germline assignment: CDR1 SGDLS and CDR2 YYNGEE. Trimming removed 3 bases from V and 4 bases from J; junction bases left unmatched: 5. The CDR3 extends over 15 amino acids. The CDR3 protein is CASSAAGGPYNEQFF. CDR3 nucleotides: TGTGCCAGCAGCGCCGCGGGAGGGCCTTACAATGAGCAGTTCTTC.

The chain combines TRBV7-2 with TRBJ2-3; unclear D gene. The germline CDR1 and CDR2 sequences are SGHTA and FQGNSA. Between the trimmed V and J ends, which lost 2 bases and 5 bases, there was a span of 14 bases. There are 15 residues in the CDR3. CDR3 coding DNA: TGTGCCAGCAGCTTAAAAGTGCGCTTAGGAGATACGCAGTATTTT. It codes for CASSLKVRLGDTQYF.

This chain connects TRBV5-1 to TRBJ2-2; D is perhaps TRBD2 (6 bases). This CDR3 spans 17 amino acids. The V end was cut by 0 bases, the J end by 7 bases, with 19 bases between. Germline CDR1 SGHRS, CDR2 YFSETQ. CDR3 nucleotide sequence: TGCGCCAGCAGCTTGGTTCTGCGCGGGATGGGTGGCGGGGAGCTGTTTTTT. Protein: CASSLVLRGMGGGELFF.

The V and J genes are TRBV28 and TRBJ1-1; D is unresolved. The CDR3 length is 17 residues. The V gene lost 1 base and the J gene lost 2 bases, with 17 bases spanning the gap. The germline V gene encodes CDR1 MDHEN and CDR2 SYDVKM. CDR3 residues: CASSLFAIRRENTEAFF. For the CDR3, the DNA is TGTGCCAGCAGTTTATTTGCTATTCGAAGGGAAAACACTGAAGCTTTCTTT. The full variable domain, rest sourced from reference TRBV28 and TRBJ1-1, is DVKVTQSSRYLVKRTGEKVFLECVQDMDHENMFWYRQDPGLGLRLIYFSYDVKMKEKGDIPEGYSVSREKKERFSLILESASTNQTSMYLCASSLFAIRRENTEAFFGQGTRLTVV.

CDR3 nucleotide sequence: TGTGCCAGCAGTCTAACACCGGGACTAGCGGGCTACGAGCAGTACTTC. It encodes CASSLTPGLAGYEQYF. This chain connects TRBV27 to TRBJ2-5; TRBD2 matches at 12 bases. Matching the DNA end better, TRBJ2-7 makes the J call doubtful. This CDR3 has 16 residues. Germline CDR1 MNHEY, CDR2 SMNVEV (reference sequence).

This clone has only one observation. The gene calls are TRBV25-1 and TRBJ1-3; D gene ambiguous. V was shortened by 7 bases and J by 0 bases, with 10 bases between the two germline ends. Germline V lookup: CDR1 MGHDK, CDR2 SYGVNS. The CDR3 has 14 residues. This CDR3 is CASNDGSSGNTIYF. The DNA of the CDR3 is TGTGCCAGCAACGACGGTAGCTCTGGAAACACCATATATTTT.

The J gene is TRBJ2-1, the V gene TRBV27, with TRBD2 matching 11 bases. CDR3 length: 15 residues. In germline, CDR1 is MNHEY, CDR2 SMNVEV (reference sequence). The ends lost 5 bases at V and 7 bases at J; junction bases unmatched: 7. This chain's CDR3 is CASSGPASGRNEQFF. The CDR3 DNA sequence: TGTGCCAGCAGTGGCCCGGCTAGCGGGAGGAATGAGCAGTTCTTC.

V is TRBV16 and J is TRBJ2-5; D is unclear. V dropped 0 bases and J dropped 5 bases, with 10 bases sitting between them. CDR3 size: 14 residues. Germline CDR1 KGHSY, CDR2 FQNENV. This CDR3 is CASSQSGHGETQYF. CDR3 DNA: TGTGCCAGCAGCCAATCTGGCCACGGGGAGACCCAGTACTTC.

The chain uses TRBV19 and TRBJ1-5; tentative D call: TRBD1 (6 bases). Germline V lookup: CDR1 LNHDA, CDR2 SQIVND (reference sequence). The CDR3 has 16 amino acids. Trimming removed 7 bases from V and 2 bases from J, with 18 bases in between. Written as DNA, the CDR3 is TGTGCCAGTAAACAAACAGGGTGGGTCGGCAATCAGCCCCAGCATTTT. Translation: CASKQTGWVGNQPQHF.

V usage is TRBV7-7 and J usage is TRBJ2-5; TRBD1 aligns across 7 bases. CDR1 and CDR2 from the germline V gene are SSHAT and FNYEAQ (reference sequence). The CDR3 length is 15 residues. V shed 0 bases, J shed 5 bases, and the junction held 6 bases outside the gene matches. The CDR3 sequence: CASSLAPDREETQYF. The CDR3 DNA follows: TGTGCCAGCAGCTTAGCACCCGACAGGGAGGAGACCCAGTACTTC.

In DNA form, the CDR3 reads TGTGCCAGCAGTGTGGTGCGGGAGGTCTACAATGAGCAGTTCTTC. This sequence encodes CASSVVREVYNEQFF. The V and J genes are TRBV2 and TRBJ2-1, with 8 nucleotides matching TRBD2. This CDR3 is 15 amino acids long. V lost 4 bases, J lost 3 bases, and 5 bases stayed unmatched. Germline CDR1 and CDR2: SNHLY and FYNNEI.

This clone was detected only once. The chain carries TRBV5-6 and TRBJ1-1; no clear D gene. Germline V gene lookup returns CDR1 SGHDT and CDR2 YYEEEE. The CDR3 is 11 amino acids. Trimming shortened V by 4 bases and J by 8 bases, and 9 bases separated the two germline ends. The CDR3 bases are TGTGCCAGCAGCCACTGGGAGGAAGCTTTCTTT. Residues: CASSHWEEAFF. Complete variable domain (other parts from reference TRBV5-6 and TRBJ1-1): DAGVTQSPTHLIKTRGQQVTLRCSPKSGHDTVSWYQQALGQGPQFIFQYYEEEERQRGNFPDRFSGHQFPNYSSELNVNALLLGDSALYLCASSHWEEAFFGQGTRLTVV.

This clone was seen just once. This chain links TRBV2 with TRBJ2-2, with D perhaps matching TRBD1 or TRBD2 (5 bases each). The CDR3 sequence is 19 residues long. Germline values: CDR1 SNHLY, CDR2 FYNNEI. V was shortened by 7 bases and J by 4 bases, with 28 bases between the two germline ends. This CDR3 is CASIGRRSTANVSTGELFF. The CDR3 nucleotides read TGTGCCAGCATTGGTAGGAGGTCGACAGCGAACGTTTCCACCGGGGAGCTGTTTTTT. Full variable domain (outside the CDR3, taken from reference TRBV2 and TRBJ2-2): EPEVTQTPSHQVTQMGQEVILRCVPISNHLYFYWYRQILGQKVEFLVSFYNNEISEKSEIFDDQFSVERPDGSNFTLKIRSTKLEDSAMYFCASIGRRSTANVSTGELFFGEGSRLTVL.

As concerns this clone: Other DNA sequences within the sample encode an identical CDR3. V and J are TRBV7-9 and TRBJ1-5; 7 bases line up with TRBD1. After removal of 6 bases from V and 2 bases from J, the junction contained 4 bases not matched to a gene. Germline V gene sequence: CDR1 SEHNR, CDR2 FQNEAQ (reference sequence). The CDR3 has 14 amino acids. The CDR3 nucleotides are TGTGCCAGCAGTCTTACAGGGGGCAATCAGCCCCAGCATTTT. Amino acid sequence: CASSLTGGNQPQHF.

The chain is built from TRBV27 and TRBJ2-7; D unresolved. CDR1 MNHEY and CDR2 SMNVEV come from the germline V gene (reference sequence). The V end was cut by 0 bases, the J end by 3 bases, with 15 bases between. The CDR3 extends over 16 amino acids. This chain's CDR3 is CASSLSTSATNYEQYF. DNA for the CDR3: TGTGCCAGCAGTTTATCGACCAGCGCTACTAACTACGAGCAGTACTTC.

The chain links TRBV28 to TRBJ1-1; D is perhaps TRBD1 (6 bases). V lost 8 bases to trimming and J lost 3 bases, with 16 bases between them. This CDR3 comprises 14 residues. Germline V gene sequence: CDR1 MDHEN, CDR2 SYDVKM. This CDR3 reads CASFNQQGYTEAFF. CDR3 coding DNA: TGTGCCAGCTTTAACCAACAGGGCTACACTGAAGCTTTCTTT.